One sample yielded the 32 T cell receptor beta chains listed below, sequenced in a study of control samples from healthy donors and cancer patients. The protocol was immunoSEQ multiplex PCR, while the TCRdb copy is restricted to in-frame clones and leaves out a portion. The sample records about 64,000 clones, 92% being singletons. Sequencing was done on a sample of PBMCs. The receptors stem from a man in his forties or fifties with colorectal cancer.

The rearrangement uses TRBV2 and TRBJ1-2, with D unresolved. This CDR3 spans 13 amino acids. Germline V gene lookup returns CDR1 SNHLY and CDR2 FYNNEI. V shed 3 bases and J shed 3 bases, with 8 bases lying between them. CDR3 in amino acids: CASSEALYYGYTF. The CDR3 nucleotides are TGTGCCAGCAGTGAGGCCCTCTACTATGGCTACACCTTC.

The chain has TRBV6-5 and TRBJ1-1, with D uncertain. The germline V gene has CDR1 MNHEY and CDR2 SVGAGI. Trimming pared 8 bases from V and 2 bases from J, leaving 18 bases between. The length of the CDR3 is 15 residues. This CDR3 is CASSSRTLKNTEAFF. In DNA, the CDR3 is TGTGCCAGCTCCTCCCGGACGCTGAAAAACACTGAAGCTTTCTTT.

J is TRBJ1-2 and V is TRBV3-1 (or the pseudogene TRBV3-2), with 11 bases identical to TRBD1. Germline trimming cut 4 bases from V and 7 bases from J; bases unmatched to any gene: 2. Germline CDR1 LGHDT, CDR2 YNNKEL (reference sequence). The CDR3 totals 13 residues. The CDR3 bases are TGTGCCAGCAGCCGGACAGGGGGCTCTGGCTACACCTTC. This sequence encodes CASSRTGGSGYTF.

Written as DNA, the CDR3 is TGTGCCAGCAGCTTAGAACAGGGGGTCTACAATGAGCAGTTCTTC. Amino acid sequence: CASSLEQGVYNEQFF. The chain links TRBV7-9 to TRBJ2-1; 8 positions match TRBD1. V lost 1 base and J lost 3; bases outside the gene matches: 2. The CDR3 has 15 residues. Looked up from germline, CDR1 is SEHNR and CDR2 is FQNEAQ (reference sequence).

The V and J genes are TRBV13 and TRBJ2-1; 12 bases agree with TRBD2. The junction had 12 bases not matched to a gene; V was cut back by 6 bases and J by 6 bases. CDR3 length: 17 amino acids. The germline CDR1 and CDR2 sequences are PRHDT and FYEKMQ (reference sequence). DNA of the CDR3: TGTGCCAGCAGACACTCTAGCGGGGGGGCTGTACGCAATGAGCAGTTCTTC. This gives the protein CASRHSSGGAVRNEQFF.

The CDR3: CASSLGRTAQETQYF. CDR3 DNA sequence: TGTGCCAGCAGCTTGGGGCGGACAGCGCAAGAGACCCAGTACTTC. The chain is built from TRBV5-6 and TRBJ2-5; possible D gene TRBD1, 6 bases. The CDR3 contains 15 residues. Germline lookup yields CDR1 SGHDT and CDR2 YYEEEE. V shed 0 bases and J shed 2 bases, with 11 bases lying between them.

This clone was seen once. The V call is TRBV6-5, the J call TRBJ1-4, with TRBD1 identical over 9 bases. CDR1 and CDR2 (germline): MNHEY, SVGAGI. V gave up 6 bases and J gave up 7 bases; unmatched junction bases: 6. This CDR3 spans 14 amino acids. DNA of the CDR3: TGTGCCAGCAGGCGACAGGGGGGAGGTGAAAAACTGTTTTTT. This codes for CASRRQGGGEKLFF.

The rearrangement joins TRBV18 to TRBJ1-4; the D is unclear. This CDR3 contains 13 residues. V lost 3 bases and J 4 bases, leaving 6 bases between the germline ends. Germline V lookup: CDR1 KGHSH, CDR2 LQKENI. CDR3 protein: CASSPSFNEKLFF. In DNA form, the CDR3 reads TGTGCCAGCTCACCCTCATTTAATGAAAAACTGTTTTTT.

The CDR3, as DNA: TGCGCCAGCAGCCTCCCGACGGGGAGCTCCTACAATGAGCAGTTCTTC. Residues: CASSLPTGSSYNEQFF. The chain links TRBV5-1 to TRBJ2-1; tentatively, D is TRBD2 (5 bases). The CDR3 spans 16 residues. Deletions cut 4 bases from V and 0 bases from J, with 14 bases between. Germline lookup yields CDR1 SGHRS and CDR2 YFSETQ.

V and J are TRBV5-5 and TRBJ2-3; the D is unclear. V was trimmed by 0 bases and J by 2 bases, leaving 13 bases between them. This CDR3 is built from 16 residues. CDR1 and CDR2 from the germline V gene are SGHKS and YYEKEE (reference sequence). In DNA form, the CDR3 reads TGTGCCAGCAGCTTGGGGAGCTCGCAGATCACAGATACGCAGTATTTT. Translated: CASSLGSSQITDTQYF.

DNA for the CDR3: TGTGCCAGCACTTCGGGGCACCTCCTCAATCAGCCCCAGCATTTT. It encodes CASTSGHLLNQPQHF. The V and J genes are TRBV6-5 and TRBJ1-5, with a tentative D call TRBD1 (5 bases). The CDR3 length is 15 residues. V lost 7 bases and J 3 bases, leaving 16 bases between the germline ends. Germline V gene data show CDR1 as MNHEY and CDR2 as SVGAGI.

This rearrangement joins TRBV3-1 (or the pseudogene TRBV3-2) to TRBJ1-1; the match to TRBD1 covers 7 bases. Unmatched junction bases numbered 10, after V lost 1 base and J lost 5 bases. The CDR3 length is 16 residues. Germline values: CDR1 LGHDT, CDR2 YNNKEL (reference sequence). CDR3 protein: CASSQGRPGGGTEAFF. The CDR3 nucleotides are TGTGCCAGCAGCCAAGGTCGGCCAGGGGGAGGGACTGAAGCTTTCTTT.

The chain has TRBV6-5 and TRBJ2-7, with TRBD2 matching 10 bases. Germline trimming cut 4 bases from V and 4 bases from J; bases unmatched to any gene: 7. The CDR3 covers 15 residues. CDR1 is MNHEY, CDR2 SVGAGI, per germline. The chain's CDR3 is CASSSYSGGLYEQYF. The CDR3 DNA reads TGTGCCAGCAGTTCCTATAGCGGGGGGTTGTACGAGCAGTACTTC.

A note on this clone: Relative to the germline gene, one junction end is altered; a read error may explain this. The sample contains more than one DNA sequence encoding this CDR3. The CDR3 spells CASSAAGVTYGYTF. CDR3 nucleotides: TGCGCCAGCAGTGCGGCGGGCGTTACCTATGGCTACACCTTC. V usage is TRBV2 and J usage is TRBJ1-2; D gene ambiguous. This CDR3 spans 14 amino acids. CDR1 and CDR2 (germline): SNHLY, FYNNEI.

This chain connects TRBV29-1 to TRBJ2-3; D gene ambiguous. Germline V gives CDR1 SQVTM, CDR2 ANQGSEA. This CDR3 is 11 amino acids long. Trimming took off 5 bases at V and 6 bases at J, with 9 bases between the two ends. In DNA, the CDR3 is TGCAGCGTTAATTCGGCTGATACGCAGTATTTT. It yields the protein CSVNSADTQYF.

The chain carries TRBV5-4 and TRBJ1-3, with no clear D. From germline, CDR1 is SGHNT and CDR2 YYREEE (reference sequence). This CDR3 contains 16 residues. The V end was cut by 2 bases, the J end by 2 bases, with 14 bases between. DNA of the CDR3: TGTGCCAGCAGCTTTAGTACGGGTCCCACTGGAAACACCATATATTTT. It is translated as CASSFSTGPTGNTIYF.

CDR3 amino acids: CASSLAGTGGVNEQYF. CDR3 bases: TGTGCCAGCAGCTTAGCCGGGACAGGGGGTGTAAACGAGCAGTACTTC. J is TRBJ2-7 and V is TRBV11-2; TRBD1 matches at 11 bases. J lost 5 bases, V lost 1 base, and 7 bases had no gene match. CDR1 and CDR2 (germline): SGHAT, FQNNGV. CDR3 length: 16 amino acids.

V usage is TRBV27 and J usage is TRBJ2-1; D gene uncertain. Germline CDR1 is MNHEY and CDR2 is SMNVEV (reference sequence). This CDR3 has 14 residues. Trimming cost V 7 bases and J 9 bases, with 19 bases left between them. The CDR3 nucleotides are TGTGCCAGCACCCATAGATCTCTGGGGTCTGAGCAGTTCTTC. Translation gives CASTHRSLGSEQFF.

This clone was found a few times. The gene calls are TRBV13 and TRBJ2-1, with a possible D match to TRBD2 (6 bases). CDR1 is PRHDT, CDR2 FYEKMQ, per germline (reference sequence). Trimming removed 4 bases at V and 10 bases at J, with 8 bases between. The CDR3 consists of 11 residues. The CDR3: CASSSAGEQFF. The CDR3 DNA reads TGTGCCAGCAGCTCCGCGGGAGAGCAGTTCTTC.

The V and J genes are TRBV6-1 and TRBJ2-1; unclear D gene. The CDR3 is 13 amino acids. The V and J ends lost 2 bases and 9 bases respectively, with 11 bases between them. Germline-derived CDR1 and CDR2 are MNHNS and SASEGT. CDR3 protein: CASSEQAYAEQFF. The DNA for the CDR3 is TGTGCCAGCAGTGAACAGGCGTATGCTGAGCAGTTCTTC.

This chain uses TRBV7-3 with TRBJ2-5; D might be TRBD1 or TRBD2, each matching 6 bases. Trimming took off 5 bases at V and 5 bases at J, with 15 bases between the two ends. The germline CDR1 and CDR2 sequences are SGHTA and FQGTGA. The CDR3 is 14 residues long. This CDR3 is CASSTNSGAETQYF. CDR3 coding DNA: TGTGCCAGCAGCACCAACTCGGGGGCTGAGACCCAGTACTTC.

The genes are TRBV6-5 and TRBJ2-3; possibly TRBD2 for D (5 bases). Germline CDR1 and CDR2: MNHEY and SVGAGI. This CDR3 is 15 amino acids long. V lost 2 bases and J 10 bases, leaving 19 bases between the germline ends. The CDR3 DNA is TGTGCCAGCAGTTACCCTCGGGAAAGGGCCGTTCCGCAGTATTTT. Its protein is CASSYPRERAVPQYF.

This clone was detected once. The V call is TRBV9, the J call TRBJ2-2; no firm D call. Germline CDR1 SGDLS, CDR2 YYNGEE. The CDR3 contains 14 residues. V dropped 3 bases and J dropped 1 base, with 7 bases sitting between them. The CDR3 loop is CASSDTVNTGELFF. CDR3 nucleotides: TGTGCCAGCAGCGATACAGTGAACACCGGGGAGCTGTTTTTT.

V is TRBV7-8 and J is TRBJ1-3, with D unresolved. The germline gives CDR1 SGHVS, CDR2 FQNEAQ. The CDR3 is 16 amino acids. Trimming pared 1 base from V and 4 bases from J, leaving 14 bases between. Here the CDR3 DNA reads TGTGCCAGCAGCTTAGTACGGACCCCCGACGGAAACACCATATATTTT. This sequence encodes CASSLVRTPDGNTIYF.

The V and J genes are TRBV19 and TRBJ1-1; D possibly corresponds to TRBD1 (6 bases). Trimming shortened V by 7 bases and J by 0 bases, and 15 bases separated the two germline ends. The CDR3 has 15 amino acids. Germline V gene data show CDR1 as LNHDA and CDR2 as SQIVND (reference sequence). CDR3 in amino acids: CASNGGKGVNTEAFF. CDR3 bases: TGTGCCAGTAATGGCGGAAAGGGGGTGAACACTGAAGCTTTCTTT. Complete variable domain (other parts from reference TRBV19 and TRBJ1-1): DGGITQSPKYLFRKEGQNVTLSCEQNLNHDAMYWYRQDPGQGLRLIYYSQIVNDFQKGDIAEGYSVSREKKESFPLTVTSAQKNPTAFYLCASNGGKGVNTEAFFGQGTRLTVV.

The genes are TRBV6-5 and TRBJ1-2; 9 nucleotides match TRBD1. The germline V gene has CDR1 MNHEY and CDR2 SVGAGI. V was pared by 6 bases and J by 4 bases, with 6 bases of the junction left unmatched. CDR3 size: 14 residues. The CDR3, as DNA: TGTGCCAGCAGGAATAGACAGGGGGGCTATGGCTACACCTTC. It encodes CASRNRQGGYGYTF.

This clone appeared a few times. The chain employs TRBV6-5 and TRBJ1-6, with a tentative D call TRBD1 (5 bases). V lost 0 bases and J lost 7, with 7 bases in between. CDR1 is MNHEY and CDR2 is SVGAGI in the germline V gene. CDR3 length equals 14 residues. For the CDR3, the DNA is TGTGCCAGCAGTTACTCGTCAGGGAATTCACCCCTCCACTTT. The encoded protein is CASSYSSGNSPLHF.

V and J are TRBV3-1 (or the pseudogene TRBV3-2) and TRBJ1-1, with a tentative D call TRBD1 (6 bases). Germline loops: CDR1 LGHDT, CDR2 YNNKEL (reference sequence). With 4 bases removed from V and 0 bases from J, the gap between germline ends came to 12 bases. CDR3 length: 15 amino acids. CDR3 region: CASSRGGPMNTEAFF. As DNA, the CDR3 is TGTGCCAGCAGCCGGGGGGGGCCAATGAACACTGAAGCTTTCTTT.

This clone was observed a single time. The gene calls are TRBV15 and TRBJ1-6; D gene ambiguous. From germline, CDR1 is LNHNV and CDR2 YYDKDF (reference sequence). This CDR3 is 17 amino acids long. V lost 0 bases to trimming and J lost 9 bases, with 18 bases between them. The CDR3 coding sequence is TGTGCCACCAGCAGAGACGTTGGGATTAAGCTTTTTTCACCCCTCCACTTT. Amino acids: CATSRDVGIKLFSPLHF.

V gene TRBV6-4 combines with J gene TRBJ2-7; the D is unclear. The V end lost 9 bases, the J end lost 4 bases, and 19 bases lay between the germline ends. The CDR3 covers 14 residues. The V gene's germline CDR1 is MRHNA and CDR2 SNTAGT. In DNA, the CDR3 is TGTGCCAGGGACCAACCGGGCTATAGATACGAGCAGTACTTC. This translates into CARDQPGYRYEQYF.

This chain connects TRBV6-6 to TRBJ1-2, with D hard to call. The CDR3 runs to 13 residues. Germline V gene lookup returns CDR1 MNHNY and CDR2 SVGAGI (reference sequence). Between the trimmed V and J ends, which lost 4 bases and 5 bases, there was a span of 11 bases. The CDR3 spells CASSSTRGYGYTF. In DNA, the CDR3 is TGTGCCAGCAGTTCGACACGTGGGTATGGCTACACCTTC.

The rearrangement uses TRBV18 and TRBJ1-6; 8 bases agree with TRBD1. The V gene's germline CDR1 is KGHSH and CDR2 LQKENI. The CDR3 length is 17 residues. Trimming cost V 6 bases and J 8 bases; bases outside gene matches: 15. The CDR3 loop is CASSFLTGTGLDSPLHF. CDR3 coding DNA: TGTGCCAGCTCTTTCCTGACCGGGACAGGTCTTGATTCACCCCTCCACTTT.